This T cell receptor (beta chain) was captured by sequencing in a study of blood T cell repertoires in COVID-19. Sequencing was performed with immunoSEQ multiplex PCR; in TCRdb, only in-frame clones are kept and a portion is missing. The sample comprises 200,000 to 250,000 clones, 75% to 85% of which are singletons, and about 7% rests with the top ten. Germline V lookup: CDR1 SGHNT, CDR2 YYREEE (reference sequence). V was clipped by 4 bases and J by 3 bases, with 14 bases between them. This CDR3 has 14 residues. The rearrangement links TRBV5-4 to TRBJ2-7, with D possibly TRBD1 on 5 matching bases. The clonotype was recovered from a middle-aged woman with acute COVID-19. The sequenced sample was PBMCs or T cells enriched from blood (not recorded which). The CDR3 loop reads CASSLGPSNYEQYF. The CDR3 DNA reads TGTGCCAGCAGCCTGGGGCCGTCGAACTACGAGCAGTACTTC.